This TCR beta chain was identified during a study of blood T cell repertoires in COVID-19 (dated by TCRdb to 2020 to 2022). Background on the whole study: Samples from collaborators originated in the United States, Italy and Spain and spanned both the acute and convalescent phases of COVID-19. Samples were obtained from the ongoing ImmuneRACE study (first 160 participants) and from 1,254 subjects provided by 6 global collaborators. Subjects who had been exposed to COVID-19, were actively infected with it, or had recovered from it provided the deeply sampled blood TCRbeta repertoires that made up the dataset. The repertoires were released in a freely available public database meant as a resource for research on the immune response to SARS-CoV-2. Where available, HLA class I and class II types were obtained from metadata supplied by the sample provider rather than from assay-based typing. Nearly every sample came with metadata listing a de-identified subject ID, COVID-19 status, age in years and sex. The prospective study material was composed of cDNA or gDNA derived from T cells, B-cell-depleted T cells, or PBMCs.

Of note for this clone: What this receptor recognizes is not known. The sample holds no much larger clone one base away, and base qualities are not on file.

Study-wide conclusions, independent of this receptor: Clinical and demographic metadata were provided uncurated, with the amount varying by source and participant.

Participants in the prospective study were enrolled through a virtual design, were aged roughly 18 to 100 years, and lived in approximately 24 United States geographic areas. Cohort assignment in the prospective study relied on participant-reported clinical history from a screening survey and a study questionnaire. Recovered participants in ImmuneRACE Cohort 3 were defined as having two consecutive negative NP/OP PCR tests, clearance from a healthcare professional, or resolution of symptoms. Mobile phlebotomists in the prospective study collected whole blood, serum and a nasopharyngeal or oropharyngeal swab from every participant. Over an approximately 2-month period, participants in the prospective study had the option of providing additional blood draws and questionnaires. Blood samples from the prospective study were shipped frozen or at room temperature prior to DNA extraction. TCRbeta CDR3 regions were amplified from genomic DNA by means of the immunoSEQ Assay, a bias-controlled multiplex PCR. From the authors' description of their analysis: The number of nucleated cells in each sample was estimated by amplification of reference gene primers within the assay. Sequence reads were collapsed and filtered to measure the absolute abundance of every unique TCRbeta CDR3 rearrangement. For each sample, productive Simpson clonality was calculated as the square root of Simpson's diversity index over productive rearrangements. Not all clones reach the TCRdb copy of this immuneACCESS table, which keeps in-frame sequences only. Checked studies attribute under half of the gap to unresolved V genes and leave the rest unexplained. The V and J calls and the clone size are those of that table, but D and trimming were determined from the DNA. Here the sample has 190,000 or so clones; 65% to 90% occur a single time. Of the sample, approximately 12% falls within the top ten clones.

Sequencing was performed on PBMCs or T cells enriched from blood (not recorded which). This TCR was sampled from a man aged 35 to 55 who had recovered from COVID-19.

The DNA sequence is as follows: TGTGCCAGCAGCTTAGGAGCGAACTTTGAAGCTTTCTTT. Its amino acids are CASSLGANFEAFF. The rearranged segments are TRBV7-2 and TRBJ1-1, with no confident D gene call. The CDR3 has 13 amino acids, counting the end cysteine and phenylalanine. Only CDR3 DNA is held: 39 bases, read in frame from base 1. The trim is 1 base for V and 7 bases for J, with a gap of 10 bases between the germline ends. Reading the germline V gene gives CDR1 SGHTA and CDR2 FQGNSA.